This TCR beta chain derives from a study of T cells in localized non-small cell lung cancer. Study findings and constraints: Of the tissues analyzed, uninvolved adjacent lung showed maximal T cell clonality, greater than tumor. Heterogeneity stays possible, as sequencing covered only one tumor region. Prolonged overall survival went with higher T cell density in the blood. The study detected a median around 61 of the top 100 tumor clones in adjacent lung.

In the case of this clone: What it binds is not known.

Germline loops: CDR1 SEHNR, CDR2 FQNEAQ (reference sequence). The junction had 18 bases not matched to a gene; V was cut back by 5 bases and J by 4 bases. CDR3 length: 19 residues. Sequencing was performed with immunoSEQ multiplex PCR; in TCRdb, only in-frame clones are kept and a portion is missing. The table includes some 11,000 clones, about 80% detected once. This specimen consisted of peripheral blood, obtained before any cancer treatment. This sequence originates from a male donor at least 60 years old with stage I lung adenocarcinoma. This chain joins TRBV7-9 and TRBJ1-3; TRBD1 aligns across 9 bases. Here the CDR3 reads CASSRLGTGTRSSGNTIYF. The CDR3 region has the DNA TGTGCCAGCAGCCGACTGGGGACAGGGACCCGCTCGTCGGGAAACACCATATATTTT.